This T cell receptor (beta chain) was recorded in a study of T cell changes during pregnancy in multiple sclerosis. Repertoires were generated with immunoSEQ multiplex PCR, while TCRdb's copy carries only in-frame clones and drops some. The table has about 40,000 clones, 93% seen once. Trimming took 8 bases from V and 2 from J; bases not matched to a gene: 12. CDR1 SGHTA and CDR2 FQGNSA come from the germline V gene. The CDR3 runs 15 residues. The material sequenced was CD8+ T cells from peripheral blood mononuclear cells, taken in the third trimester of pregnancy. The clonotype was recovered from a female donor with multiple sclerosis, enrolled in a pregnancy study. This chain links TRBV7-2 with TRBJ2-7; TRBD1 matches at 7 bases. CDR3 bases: TGTGCCAGCCGACCCGACAGGGCGCTTACCTACGAGCAGTACTTC. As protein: CASRPDRALTYEQYF.